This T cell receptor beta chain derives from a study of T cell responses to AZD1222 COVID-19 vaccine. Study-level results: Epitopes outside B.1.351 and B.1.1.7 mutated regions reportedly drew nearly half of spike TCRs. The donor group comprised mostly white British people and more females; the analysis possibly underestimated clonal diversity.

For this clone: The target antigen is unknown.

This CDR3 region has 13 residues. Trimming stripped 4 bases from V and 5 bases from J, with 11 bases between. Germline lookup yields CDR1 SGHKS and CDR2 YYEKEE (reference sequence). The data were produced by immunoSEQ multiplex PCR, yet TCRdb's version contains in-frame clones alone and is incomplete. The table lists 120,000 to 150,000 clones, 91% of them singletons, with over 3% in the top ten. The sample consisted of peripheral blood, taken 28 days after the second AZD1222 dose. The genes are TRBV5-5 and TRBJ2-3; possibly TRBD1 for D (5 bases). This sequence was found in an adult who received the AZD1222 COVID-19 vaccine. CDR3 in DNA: TGTGCCAGCAGCCTCGGAAGGGGAGATACGCAGTATTTT. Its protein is CASSLGRGDTQYF.